Reported below is one TCR beta chain. Its antigen is not known. This record belongs to a study of cytomegalovirus exposure and HLA in healthy donors. Vbeta (60) and Jbeta (13) primers were used in the PCR. Method: immunoSEQ multiplex PCR; TCRdb's copy keeps in-frame clones and lacks some. In the table there are over 100,000 clones, 74% of which are singletons. Regarding the study as a whole: Published work reported that the classifier diagnosed cytomegalovirus status with high specificity and sensitivity. Among CMV-associated TCR beta chains, most appeared HLA-restricted in a later analysis. Later analysis found that TCR beta chains associated with HLA were more clonally expanded than other, equally common chains. Solely CMV serostatus was available to characterize immune exposure.

Sequenced sample: PBMCs. This clonotype was sampled from a human donor in good health.

CDR3 nucleotide sequence: TGCAGCGTTCTCTGGACAGGGTCTCAAGAGACCCAGTACTTC. Amino acid sequence: CSVLWTGSQETQYF. V usage is TRBV29-1 and J usage is TRBJ2-5; 8 nucleotides line up with TRBD1. The CDR3 covers 14 residues. V was clipped by 5 bases and J by 2 bases; unmatched bases: 7. Germline V CDR1 and CDR2: SQVTM, ANQGSEA.